Shown below are 20 T cell receptor beta chains from a single sample sequenced in a study of human T cells and chemical hapten exposure. TCRdb reanalysed the RACE reads using MiXCR and keeps one entry per CDR3 protein. The sample has 180,000 or so distinct CDR3 sequences; about 14% are singletons. This sample's time point: patch test 1, 2 weeks after DPC sensitization. The treatment: therapeutic diphenylcyclopropenone sensitization with weekly scalp DPC. The sample was whole blood, taken in connection with sensitization to the hapten diphenylcyclopropenone (DPC). All receptors derive from a woman aged 25 to 45 with alopecia areata. Some clones in this sample may be carry-over from other donors' samples.

For the CDR3, the DNA is TGTGCCAGCAGGCGGGACACAATGAACACTGAAGCTTTCTTT. It encodes CASRRDTMNTEAFF. The rearrangement uses TRBV6-1 and TRBJ1-1, with a possible D match to TRBD1 (6 bases). Trimming pared 6 bases from V and 0 bases from J, leaving 11 bases between. This CDR3 has 14 residues. The germline V gene encodes CDR1 MNHNS and CDR2 SASEGT.

This clonotype was counted only a few times. The chain links TRBV6-1 to TRBJ1-5; 7 positions match TRBD1. Germline V gene sequence: CDR1 MNHNS, CDR2 SASEGT. CDR3 length equals 14 residues. Losses at the gene ends were 3 bases for V and 6 bases for J; bases not matched to a gene: 5. CDR3 nucleotide sequence: TGTGCCAGCAGTGATGAAGGACAGGCTCAGCCCCAGCATTTT. Encoded protein: CASSDEGQAQPQHF.

CDR3 in amino acids: CASSWGNLNEQFF. In nucleotides, the CDR3 is TGTGCCAGCAGTTGGGGCAACCTCAATGAGCAGTTCTTC. The chain uses TRBV6-1 and TRBJ2-1; possibly TRBD1 for D (5 bases). The CDR3 length is 13 residues. V was trimmed by 5 bases and J by 6 bases, leaving 11 bases between them. Germline CDR1 MNHNS, CDR2 SASEGT.

The chain's CDR3 is CASSQEGNGGYTF. The CDR3 DNA is TGCGCCAGCAGCCAAGAGGGGAACGGTGGCTACACCTTC. The rearrangement joins TRBV4-3 to TRBJ1-2; D call uncertain. The ends were cut back, 0 bases at V and 7 bases at J, with 9 bases in the middle. The germline CDR1 and CDR2 sequences are LGHNA and YSLEER. The CDR3 is 13 amino acids.

The sample holds a few counts of this clonotype. The chain joins TRBV20-1 to TRBJ1-1; possible D gene TRBD1, 5 bases. Per the germline V gene, CDR1 is DFQATT and CDR2 is SNEGSKA (reference sequence). Deletions cut 1 base from V and 2 bases from J, with 14 bases between. The CDR3 runs 15 residues. In DNA form, the CDR3 reads TGCAGTGCTAGAGGAAGGGGCAGGCCTAACACTGAAGCTTTCTTT. It translates to CSARGRGRPNTEAFF.

There are many counts of this clonotype. The chain uses TRBV29-1 and TRBJ1-4; D not certain. V shed 7 bases and J shed 8 bases, with 11 bases lying between them. CDR3 length equals 11 residues. The germline V gene encodes CDR1 SQVTM and CDR2 ANQGSEA. The CDR3 DNA sequence: TGCAGCGGAGGAGGAAGGGAAAAACTGTTTTTT. It specifies CSGGGREKLFF.

J is TRBJ1-1 and V is TRBV7-2; 12 bases map to TRBD1. This CDR3 region has 15 residues. Per the germline V gene, CDR1 is SGHTA and CDR2 is FQGNSA. The V segment lost 4 bases and the J segment 7 bases; nucleotides outside the gene matches: 7. The CDR3: CASSSAGQGAFEAFF. The DNA of the CDR3 is TGTGCCAGCAGCTCGGCGGGACAGGGGGCGTTTGAAGCTTTCTTT.

This clonotype came up many times. This chain joins TRBV10-2 and TRBJ2-5; 9 bases are a match to TRBD2. V lost 7 bases and J lost 0; bases outside the gene matches: 12. The CDR3 has 17 amino acids. Per the germline V gene, CDR1 is WSHSY and CDR2 is SAAADI. The CDR3 reads CASKRGLAGWYQETQYF. CDR3 nucleotides: TGCGCCAGCAAGAGGGGGCTAGCGGGATGGTACCAAGAGACCCAGTACTTC.

This sequence joins TRBV19 and TRBJ2-7, with TRBD1 as a possible D gene (6 bases). Germline loops: CDR1 LNHDA, CDR2 SQIVND (reference sequence). CDR3 length: 14 residues. The V gene lost 5 bases and the J gene lost 6 bases, with 17 bases spanning the gap. DNA for the CDR3: TGTGCCAGTAGTGGGGGCCACCCTCTTCGCGAGCAGTACTTC. Its translation: CASSGGHPLREQYF.

The V and J genes are TRBV14 and TRBJ1-2; D is unresolved. V shed 1 base and J shed 8 bases, with 17 bases lying between them. The CDR3 covers 15 residues. Germline V gene lookup returns CDR1 SGHDN and CDR2 FVKESK. The CDR3 spells CASSQALSGIGGYTF. CDR3 in DNA: TGTGCCAGCAGCCAAGCGCTTTCTGGAATCGGCGGCTACACCTTC.

The gene calls are TRBV2 and TRBJ1-1, with D unclear. Germline lookup yields CDR1 SNHLY and CDR2 FYNNEI. Trimming pared 8 bases from V and 1 base from J, leaving 8 bases between. The CDR3 extends over 12 amino acids. The CDR3 nucleotides read TGTGCCAGCGGGCAGACGAACACTGAAGCTTTCTTT. As protein: CASGQTNTEAFF.

The table lists this clonotype with many counts. The genes are TRBV28 and TRBJ1-1; D unclear. Germline assignment: CDR1 MDHEN and CDR2 SYDVKM. V was pared by 2 bases and J by 4 bases, with 8 bases between. The CDR3 covers 13 residues. The chain's CDR3 is CASSLPRITEAFF. Here the CDR3 DNA reads TGTGCCAGCAGTTTACCCCGGATCACTGAAGCTTTCTTT. Variable domain in full (rest from reference TRBV28 and TRBJ1-1): DVKVTQSSRYLVKRTGEKVFLECVQDMDHENMFWYRQDPGLGLRLIYFSYDVKMKEKGDIPEGYSVSREKKERFSLILESASTNQTSMYLCASSLPRITEAFFGQGTRLTVV.

As to this clonotype: A much bigger clone sits one base away, suggesting this may be a read error. The rearrangement joins TRBV7-9 to TRBJ2-2; 9 nucleotides agree with TRBD2. J gave up 4 bases and V 6 bases, and 18 bases lay outside the gene matches. Germline CDR1 reads SEHNR; CDR2 reads FQNEAQ (reference sequence). This CDR3 contains 19 residues. The CDR3 protein is CASSITRLAGWPSTGELFF. Here the CDR3 DNA reads TGTGCCAGCAGTATCACGCGGCTAGCGGGGTGGCCCAGCACCGGGGAGCTGTTTTTT.

This clonotype was seen only a few times. The rearrangement uses TRBV7-2 and TRBJ1-2, with 10 bases matching TRBD1. The trim removed 10 bases at V and 2 bases at J, leaving 13 bases unmatched. Germline loops: CDR1 SGHTA, CDR2 FQGNSA. This CDR3 is 16 amino acids long. The CDR3 sequence is CATSNRDRGGNYGYTF. CDR3 sequence (DNA): TGTGCCACCTCCAACCGGGACAGGGGAGGAAACTATGGCTACACCTTC.

CDR3 amino acids: CASSPGPPNTEAFF. Written as DNA, the CDR3 is TGTGCCAGCAGTCCGGGACCACCGAACACTGAAGCTTTCTTT. The rearrangement uses TRBV27 and TRBJ1-1, with D maybe TRBD1 (5 bases). The CDR3 loop spans 14 amino acids. Trimming shortened V by 5 bases and J by 1 base, and 11 bases separated the two germline ends. Germline values: CDR1 MNHEY, CDR2 SMNVEV (reference sequence).

There are many counts of this clonotype. The chain is built from TRBV29-1 and TRBJ2-1; D is uncertain. The CDR3 is 13 residues long. Per the germline V gene, CDR1 is SQVTM and CDR2 is ANQGSEA. V was cut by 5 bases and J by 1 base, with 9 bases left in between. The DNA for the CDR3 is TGCAGCGTTATGGGGAATTCCTACAATGAGCAGTTCTTC. Protein: CSVMGNSYNEQFF.

The genes are TRBV12-3 or TRBV12-4 and TRBJ1-2, with D uncertain. This CDR3 contains 15 residues. Trimming removed 2 bases at V and 1 base at J, with 11 bases between. In DNA, the CDR3 is TGTGCCAGCAGTTTAATCGCAGGCTTTAACTATGGCTACACCTTC. Translating gives CASSLIAGFNYGYTF.

This rearrangement joins TRBV7-8 to TRBJ2-1; D gene unclear. Looked up from germline, CDR1 is SGHVS and CDR2 is FQNEAQ. There are 13 residues in the CDR3. Trimming cost V 1 base and J 5 bases, with 6 bases left between them. Here the CDR3 DNA reads TGTGCCAGCAGCTTAGTTAGGGACAATGAGCAGTTCTTC. Translating gives CASSLVRDNEQFF.

This clonotype was seen more than once but under ten times. The chain has TRBV14 and TRBJ2-2; maybe TRBD2 (5 bases). Trimming left V 4 bases short and J 0 bases short, with 9 bases between. Germline loops: CDR1 SGHDN, CDR2 FVKESK. This CDR3 has 15 residues. CDR3 nucleotides: TGTGCCAGCAGCCGGACTGGGGCGAACACCGGGGAGCTGTTTTTT. Protein product: CASSRTGANTGELFF.

Only a few counts were recorded for this clonotype. The V gene is TRBV29-1, the J gene TRBJ2-7; TRBD2 agrees at 7 bases. The CDR3 loop spans 14 amino acids. Germline V gene lookup returns CDR1 SQVTM and CDR2 ANQGSEA. J gave up 0 bases and V 4 bases, and 6 bases lay outside the gene matches. As DNA, the CDR3 is TGCAGCGTTGCACTAGCGCAGAGCTCCTACGAGCAGTACTTC. This translates into CSVALAQSSYEQYF.